Following are 11 T cell receptor beta chains from one sample sequenced in a study of Ad26.COV2.S vaccination and SARS-CoV-2 variants. This table comes from immunoSEQ multiplex PCR, and its TCRdb copy is limited to in-frame clones, with some not included. The table has roughly 500,000 clones, 75% to 90% seen once; the top ten hold over 2.5%. Treatment specified: around 19 received Ad26.COV2.S at low or high dose, single or two shots; several received placebo; per-sample allocation not given. Sampling was performed 63 days after the first vaccine or placebo injection. Here the sequenced sample was peripheral blood, taken in a trial of Ad26.COV2.S vaccine versus placebo. The source is a person between 18 and 60 years old who received the Ad26.COV2.S COVID-19 vaccine or a placebo.

In this sample, this clone turned up a few times. The chain recombines TRBV7-9 with TRBJ2-2, with D hard to call. Looked up from germline, CDR1 is SEHNR and CDR2 is FQNEAQ (reference sequence). The CDR3 has 11 amino acids. V was shortened by 3 bases and J by 8 bases, with 4 bases between the two germline ends. The CDR3 sequence is CASSFGGELFF. In DNA, the CDR3 is TGTGCCAGCAGCTTTGGAGGGGAGCTGTTTTTT.

The chain joins TRBV11-3 to TRBJ2-5; D unclear. V dropped 5 bases and J dropped 1 base, with 8 bases sitting between them. Germline V gives CDR1 SGHNT, CDR2 YENEEA. The CDR3 length is 13 residues. The CDR3 reads CASSKAFQETQYF. The CDR3 DNA sequence: TGTGCCAGCAGCAAGGCTTTCCAAGAGACCCAGTACTTC.

This rearrangement joins TRBV20-1 to TRBJ2-2; D ambiguous. The CDR3 runs to 14 residues. Germline CDR1 DFQATT, CDR2 SNEGSKA (reference sequence). V lost 3 bases to trimming and J lost 2 bases, with 10 bases between them. CDR3 in DNA: TGCAGTGCTAGTTTCGGACCCAACACCGGGGAGCTGTTTTTT. This codes for CSASFGPNTGELFF.

The rearrangement uses TRBV11-2 and TRBJ1-4, with TRBD1 identical over 7 bases. J gave up 0 bases and V 5 bases, and 3 bases lay outside the gene matches. The length of the CDR3 is 15 residues. Germline V lookup: CDR1 SGHAT, CDR2 FQNNGV. The CDR3 nucleotides read TGTGCCAGCAGCCTTCAGGGGGCAACTAATGAAAAACTGTTTTTT. Its protein product is CASSLQGATNEKLFF. Combining the CDR3 with reference TRBV11-2 and TRBJ1-4 gives the whole variable domain EAGVAQSPRYKIIEKRQSVAFWCNPISGHATLYWYQQILGQGPKLLIQFQNNGVVDDSQLPKDRFSAERLKGVDSTLKIQPAKLEDSAVYLCASSLQGATNEKLFFGSGTQLSVL.

Comment on this clone: One end of the junction fails to match germline, which may point to a read error. This chain joins TRBV5-1 and TRBJ1-3; no definite D call. The germline CDR1 and CDR2 sequences are SGHRS and YFSETQ. This CDR3 spans 11 amino acids. DNA for the CDR3: TGCGCCAGCAGCCCCGGGCCCTTATCGGATTTT. This translates into CASSPGPLSDF. Variable domain in full (rest from reference TRBV5-1 and TRBJ1-3): KAGVTQTPRYLIKTRGQQVTLSCSPISGHRSVSWYQQTPGQGLQFLFEYFSETQRNKGNFPGRFSGRQFSNSRSEMNVSTLELGDSALYLCASSPGPLSDFGEGSWLTVV.

The chain couples TRBV2 to TRBJ1-2, with 9 bases lining up with TRBD1. From germline, CDR1 is SNHLY and CDR2 FYNNEI. The CDR3 is 12 residues long. The trim removed 6 bases at V and 8 bases at J, leaving 4 bases unmatched. In DNA form, the CDR3 reads TGTGCCAGCAGATGGGACAGGGAGGGCTACACCTTC. This translates into CASRWDREGYTF. The full variable domain, completed using reference TRBV2 and TRBJ1-2, is EPEVTQTPSHQVTQMGQEVILRCVPISNHLYFYWYRQILGQKVEFLVSFYNNEISEKSEIFDDQFSVERPDGSNFTLKIRSTKLEDSAMYFCASRWDREGYTFGSGTRLTVV.

This clone was seen a handful of times. The chain recombines TRBV4-1 with TRBJ1-3; D unclear. The CDR3 is 16 residues long. Trimming left V 0 bases short and J 1 base short, with 10 bases between. Germline V lookup: CDR1 MGHRA, CDR2 YSYEKL. In nucleotides, the CDR3 is TGCGCCAGCAGCCAAGAACCGGGCAGATCTGGAAACACCATATATTTT. Its protein product is CASSQEPGRSGNTIYF.

The chain links TRBV7-9 to TRBJ2-3, with 7 positions matching TRBD1. The CDR3 totals 17 residues. Trimming cost V 5 bases and J 2 bases; bases outside gene matches: 13. Germline V CDR1 and CDR2: SEHNR, FQNEAQ (reference sequence). The CDR3 bases are TGTGCCAGCAGCACACTTAGGGGGCAGACTCTCACAGATACGCAGTATTTT. This encodes CASSTLRGQTLTDTQYF.

The chain has TRBV6-5 and TRBJ2-1; no definite D call. This CDR3 region has 14 residues. Per the germline V gene, CDR1 is MNHEY and CDR2 is SVGAGI. V dropped 7 bases and J dropped 0 bases, with 10 bases sitting between them. The CDR3 DNA sequence: TGTGCCAGCAATTGGCTGAGCTCCTACAATGAGCAGTTCTTC. Protein product: CASNWLSSYNEQFF.

A single count supports this clone. This rearrangement joins TRBV3-1 (or the pseudogene TRBV3-2) to TRBJ2-3, with D possibly TRBD1 on 5 matching bases. Trimming shortened V by 3 bases and J by 0 bases, and 7 bases separated the two germline ends. Germline V CDR1 and CDR2: LGHDT, YNNKEL (reference sequence). The CDR3 consists of 14 residues. Written as DNA, the CDR3 is TGTGCCAGCAGCCAGGCAGGGAGCACAGATACGCAGTATTTT. It specifies CASSQAGSTDTQYF.

V usage is TRBV3-1 (or the pseudogene TRBV3-2) and J usage is TRBJ1-4, with 8 bases identical to TRBD1. V was clipped by 4 bases and J by 1 base; unmatched bases: 8. This CDR3 is 17 amino acids long. Per the germline V gene, CDR1 is LGHDT and CDR2 is YNNKEL (reference sequence). The CDR3 DNA follows: TGTGCCAGCAGCCCAGACCCTGGACAGGGAACTAATGAAAAACTGTTTTTT. Residues: CASSPDPGQGTNEKLFF.